This T cell receptor (beta chain) was found in a study of shared clonotypes between healthy human individuals. Profiling relied on immunoSEQ multiplex PCR, and the TCRdb table lists in-frame clones only, not all of them. This table holds 2 million to 2.5 million clones, roughly 93% found once. The origin of this receptor is a man aged 18 to 30 in good health. Some clones in this sample may be carry-over from other donors' samples. Sequenced input: naive CD4+ T cells from PBMCs. The sample's subset: CD45RA+ positively selected.

The CDR3 nucleotides read TGCGCCAGCAGACCCGACAGGGCCCTCTCCTACGAGCAGTACTTC. As protein: CASRPDRALSYEQYF. The chain has TRBV5-1 and TRBJ2-7; 7 bases agree with TRBD1. J gave up 0 bases and V 5 bases, and 8 bases lay outside the gene matches. There are 15 residues in the CDR3. Germline CDR1 reads SGHRS; CDR2 reads YFSETQ.